The rows below give T cell receptor beta chains drawn from one sample of a study of T cell repertoires in cytomegalovirus infection. TCRdb redid the calling of the reads with MiXCR, one entry per CDR3 protein. The sample has about 400,000 distinct CDR3 sequences; roughly 34% are singletons. Their recognized antigens are unknown. The specimen comprised cultured PBMCs, sampled from culture after CMV antigen stimulation. Receptor source: a human donor in good health (CMV status not recorded). Some clones in this sample may be carry-over from other donors' samples. Each CDR3 is given with its conserved first and last residue. The D gene is left open where the match is weak. Clone size, where shown, is once, few, many, or a class for clones that have expanded.

CDR3 protein: CASSLGTGVTEAFF
CDR3 DNA: TGTGCCAGCAGCTTGGGCACAGGTGTCACTGAAGCTTTCTTT
V gene: TRBV5-8
D gene: -
clone size: -
J gene: TRBJ1-1

CDR3 protein: CASSQIRKGFAHQETQYF
CDR3 DNA: TGCGCCAGCAGTCAAATCCGAAAGGGATTTGCCCACCAAGAGACCCAGTACTTC
V gene: TRBV23-1
D gene: -
clone size: -
J gene: TRBJ2-5

CDR3 protein: CASSPRPLGVWKGYSNQPQHF
CDR3 DNA: TGTGCCAGCAGCCCGCGACCCCTCGGCGTTTGGAAGGGGTATAGCAATCAGCCCCAGCATTTT
V gene: TRBV3-1
D gene: -
clone size: -
J gene: TRBJ1-5

CDR3 protein: CSASSGTGITNTEAFF
CDR3 DNA: TGCAGTGCTAGTTCCGGGACAGGGATCACGAACACTGAAGCTTTCTTT
V gene: TRBV20-1
D gene: TRBD1
clone size: -
J gene: TRBJ1-1

CDR3 protein: CASSTWTGASTDTQYF
CDR3 DNA: TGTGCCAGCAGCACGTGGACAGGGGCCAGCACAGATACGCAGTATTTT
V gene: TRBV7-2
D gene: TRBD1
clone size: many
J gene: TRBJ2-3

CDR3 protein: CASTHGTAGGYTF
CDR3 DNA: TGCGCCAGCACCCACGGGACAGCGGGTGGCTACACCTTC
V gene: TRBV4-1
D gene: TRBD1
clone size: few
J gene: TRBJ1-2

CDR3 protein: CASRGPSSYEQYF
CDR3 DNA: TGTGCCAGCCGGGGCCCGAGCTCCTACGAGCAGTACTTC
V gene: TRBV28
D gene: -
clone size: -
J gene: TRBJ2-7

CDR3 protein: CATLYWASGSHEQFF
CDR3 DNA: TGTGCCACCCTCTACTGGGCTAGCGGGAGTCATGAGCAGTTCTTC
V gene: TRBV19
D gene: TRBD2
clone size: few
J gene: TRBJ2-1

CDR3 protein: CASSSDRERETQYF
CDR3 DNA: TGTGCCAGCAGTTCCGACAGGGAAAGAGAGACCCAGTACTTC
V gene: TRBV6-5
D gene: TRBD1
clone size: few
J gene: TRBJ2-5

CDR3 protein: CSVEASETYEQYF
CDR3 DNA: TGCAGCGTTGAGGCTAGCGAAACCTACGAGCAGTACTTC
V gene: TRBV29-1
D gene: -
clone size: few
J gene: TRBJ2-7

CDR3 protein: CASSSGGHLNTEAFF
CDR3 DNA: TGTGCCAGCAGCTCAGGCGGACACCTGAACACTGAAGCTTTCTTT
V gene: TRBV28
D gene: -
clone size: -
J gene: TRBJ1-1

CDR3 protein: CASSQRNRRVTGDTEAFF
CDR3 DNA: TGCGCCAGCAGCCAGCGAAATCGAAGGGTCACCGGGGACACTGAAGCTTTCTTT
V gene: TRBV4-1
D gene: -
clone size: few
J gene: TRBJ1-1

CDR3 protein: CASSSPGSSGANVLTF
CDR3 DNA: TGTGCCAGCAGTTCCCCAGGGAGCTCTGGGGCCAACGTCCTGACTTTC
V gene: TRBV6-2/TRBV6-3
D gene: -
clone size: -
J gene: TRBJ2-6

CDR3 protein: CASSRKRVGELFF
CDR3 DNA: TGTGCCAGCAGCCGAAAAAGGGTCGGGGAGCTGTTTTTT
V gene: TRBV2
D gene: -
clone size: -
J gene: TRBJ2-2

CDR3 protein: CASSWGVGDNEQFF
CDR3 DNA: TGTGCCAGCAGTTGGGGCGTAGGTGACAATGAGCAGTTCTTC
V gene: TRBV7-2
D gene: -
clone size: many
J gene: TRBJ2-1

CDR3 protein: CATSGYCNYGYTF
CDR3 DNA: TGTGCCACCAGTGGATACTGCAACTATGGCTACACCTTC
V gene: TRBV24-1
D gene: -
clone size: few
J gene: TRBJ1-2

CDR3 protein: CAISESGTEAFF
CDR3 DNA: TGTGCCATCAGTGAGTCGGGGACTGAAGCTTTCTTT
V gene: TRBV10-3
D gene: -
clone size: few
J gene: TRBJ1-1

CDR3 protein: CASHRRGWRSQAETQYF
CDR3 DNA: TGTGCCAGCCACAGGCGGGGGTGGCGGAGCCAGGCAGAGACCCAGTACTTC
V gene: TRBV28
D gene: TRBD2
clone size: few
J gene: TRBJ2-5

CDR3 protein: CASSLSSGNRAEQFF
CDR3 DNA: TGTGCCAGCAGCTTGAGTTCCGGGAACAGGGCGGAGCAGTTCTTC
V gene: TRBV7-9
D gene: -
clone size: few
J gene: TRBJ2-1

CDR3 protein: CASKTGVGTEAFF
CDR3 DNA: TGTGCCAGCAAGACAGGGGTAGGGACTGAAGCTTTCTTT
V gene: TRBV19
D gene: TRBD1
clone size: -
J gene: TRBJ1-1

CDR3 protein: CASSIFGRGPRSYGYTF
CDR3 DNA: TGTGCCAGTAGTATCTTCGGCAGGGGGCCCCGATCGTATGGCTACACCTTC
V gene: TRBV19
D gene: TRBD1
clone size: -
J gene: TRBJ1-2

CDR3 protein: CASSLGTAGNQPQHF
CDR3 DNA: TGTGCCAGCTCACTAGGGACAGCAGGGAATCAGCCCCAGCATTTT
V gene: TRBV18
D gene: TRBD1
clone size: -
J gene: TRBJ1-5

CDR3 protein: CASSSRTGRDSPLHF
CDR3 DNA: TGTGCCAGCAGCTCTCGGACAGGGAGGGATTCACCCCTCCACTTT
V gene: TRBV3-1
D gene: TRBD1
clone size: many
J gene: TRBJ1-6

CDR3 protein: CASTGTGVEQFF
CDR3 DNA: TGTGCCAGCACCGGAACAGGGGTCGAGCAGTTCTTC
V gene: TRBV6-5
D gene: TRBD1
clone size: few
J gene: TRBJ2-1

CDR3 protein: CASSLIRGNIQYF
CDR3 DNA: TGTGCCAGCAGCTTAATCAGGGGAAACATTCAGTACTTC
V gene: TRBV11-1
D gene: -
clone size: -
J gene: TRBJ2-4

CDR3 protein: CASSLKVNYGYTF
CDR3 DNA: TGTGCCAGCAGCTTAAAAGTTAACTATGGCTACACCTTC
V gene: TRBV7-6
D gene: -
clone size: few
J gene: TRBJ1-2

CDR3 protein: CASSLGLERLSSYEQYF
CDR3 DNA: TGTGCCAGCAGCTTAGGATTGGAGCGTCTTTCCTCCTACGAGCAGTACTTC
V gene: TRBV7-8
D gene: -
clone size: -
J gene: TRBJ2-7

CDR3 protein: CSARGPRGSGSDTQYF
CDR3 DNA: TGCAGTGCCAGAGGGCCCCGCGGGAGTGGATCAGATACGCAGTATTTT
V gene: TRBV20-1
D gene: TRBD2
clone size: few
J gene: TRBJ2-3

CDR3 protein: CASRPDVAGGGEQFF
CDR3 DNA: TGTGCCAGCAGGCCAGACGTAGCGGGAGGTGGTGAGCAGTTCTTC
V gene: TRBV7-2
D gene: TRBD2
clone size: few
J gene: TRBJ2-1

CDR3 protein: CAISDSDSSHYGYTF
CDR3 DNA: TGTGCCATCAGTGACTCGGACAGTTCACACTATGGCTACACCTTC
V gene: TRBV10-3
D gene: -
clone size: -
J gene: TRBJ1-2

CDR3 protein: CASSQGHSGGNEQFF
CDR3 DNA: TGTGCCAGCAGCCAAGGCCATAGCGGGGGAAATGAGCAGTTCTTC
V gene: TRBV11-3
D gene: TRBD2
clone size: many
J gene: TRBJ2-1

CDR3 protein: CASSLERTSGNTIYF
CDR3 DNA: TGTGCCAGCAGCTTAGAAAGGACCTCTGGAAACACCATATATTTT
V gene: TRBV11-2
D gene: -
clone size: few
J gene: TRBJ1-3

CDR3 protein: CASSLWRLTGVHYGYTF
CDR3 DNA: TGTGCCAGCAGTTTATGGAGGTTGACAGGGGTTCACTATGGCTACACCTTC
V gene: TRBV12-3/TRBV12-4
D gene: TRBD1
clone size: -
J gene: TRBJ1-2

CDR3 protein: CASSQGAVESEQYF
CDR3 DNA: TGTGCCAGCAGCCAAGGAGCGGTGGAAAGCGAGCAGTACTTC
V gene: TRBV4-2
D gene: -
clone size: -
J gene: TRBJ2-7

CDR3 protein: CASSQQGQVVNQPQHF
CDR3 DNA: TGTGCCAGCAGCCAACAGGGACAGGTCGTCAATCAGCCCCAGCATTTT
V gene: TRBV7-2
D gene: TRBD1
clone size: many
J gene: TRBJ1-5

CDR3 protein: CASRGLVGRSAASGTSGSYNEQFF
CDR3 DNA: TGTGCCAGCAGGGGCCTTGTCGGGAGGTCCGCGGCTAGCGGGACTTCGGGCTCCTACAATGAGCAGTTCTTC
V gene: TRBV6-6
D gene: TRBD2
clone size: -
J gene: TRBJ2-1

CDR3 protein: CASSLRPDSGRARETQYF
CDR3 DNA: TGTGCCAGCAGCCTTCGCCCTGATAGCGGGAGGGCGAGAGAGACCCAGTACTTC
V gene: TRBV7-9
D gene: TRBD2
clone size: once
J gene: TRBJ2-5

CDR3 protein: CASSHTNTDTQYF
CDR3 DNA: TGTGCCAGCAGCCACACGAACACAGATACGCAGTATTTT
V gene: TRBV7-9
D gene: -
clone size: -
J gene: TRBJ2-3

CDR3 protein: CASRRQGAYNEQFF
CDR3 DNA: TGTGCCAGCAGACGACAGGGGGCCTACAATGAGCAGTTCTTC
V gene: TRBV6-2/TRBV6-3
D gene: TRBD1
clone size: -
J gene: TRBJ2-1

CDR3 protein: CASSLISRNTEAFF
CDR3 DNA: TGTGCCAGCAGTTTAATTTCACGGAACACTGAAGCTTTCTTT
V gene: TRBV28
D gene: -
clone size: few
J gene: TRBJ1-1

CDR3 protein: CATSDSVGRLGAYNEQFF
CDR3 DNA: TGTGCCACCAGTGATTCAGTGGGGAGATTAGGGGCCTACAATGAGCAGTTCTTC
V gene: TRBV24-1
D gene: -
clone size: few
J gene: TRBJ2-1